This TCR beta chain was recorded in a study of T-cell reconstitution after alpha-beta-depleted transplantation in children. It was with unique molecular identifiers that the TCRbeta library was prepared. TCRdb processed the PCR reads anew with MiXCR; each CDR3 protein has one entry. This repertoire shows 350,000 to 400,000 distinct CDR3 sequences, about an eighth found once; its top ten account for around 4.1%. V shed 5 bases and J 2 bases; nucleotides not matched to a gene: 8. Germline CDR1 and CDR2: SGHVS and FNYEAQ. The CDR3 consists of 15 residues. The chain links TRBV7-6 to TRBJ1-1, with 7 bases that match TRBD1. The TCR was taken from a human donor who donated a stem cell graft to a child with Fanconi anemia. The source was PBMCs, collected from the stem cell graft. The CDR3 bases are TGTGCCAGCAGCGCGACAGGGTTCCTTAACACTGAAGCTTTCTTT. Protein sequence: CASSATGFLNTEAFF.